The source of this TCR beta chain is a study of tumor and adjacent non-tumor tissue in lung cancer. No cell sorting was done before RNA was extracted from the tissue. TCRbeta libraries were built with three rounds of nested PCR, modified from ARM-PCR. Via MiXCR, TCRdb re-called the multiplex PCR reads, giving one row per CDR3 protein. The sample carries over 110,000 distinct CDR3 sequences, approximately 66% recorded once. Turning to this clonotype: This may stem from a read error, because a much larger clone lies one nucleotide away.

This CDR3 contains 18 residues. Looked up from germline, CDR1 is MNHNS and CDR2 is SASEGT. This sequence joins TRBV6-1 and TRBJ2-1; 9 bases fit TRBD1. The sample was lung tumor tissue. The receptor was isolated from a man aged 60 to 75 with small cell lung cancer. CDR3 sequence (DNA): TGTGCCAGCAGTGAGGCTTCCCCCTTTTGGGACAGGGCCAATGAGCAGTCCTTC. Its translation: CASSEASPFWDRANEQSF.